These 18 T cell receptor beta chains came from one sample sequenced in a study of shared clonotypes between healthy human individuals. Assay used: immunoSEQ multiplex PCR; TCRdb lists only in-frame clones, some missing. The repertoire holds a few hundred thousand clones, with roughly 79% as singletons. The sample comprised PBMCs. The source of these receptors is a woman in her thirties or forties in good health. Some clones in this sample may be carry-over from other donors' samples.

The sample holds a few counts of this clone. The J gene is TRBJ2-3, the V gene TRBV7-7; D is undetermined. V lost 0 bases to trimming and J lost 3 bases, with 4 bases between them. This CDR3 is built from 13 residues. CDR1 and CDR2 from the germline V gene are SSHAT and FNYEAQ (reference sequence). The CDR3 reads CASSLALTDTQYF. The CDR3 region has the DNA TGTGCCAGCAGCTTAGCCCTTACAGATACGCAGTATTTT.

This clone was recorded once. V is TRBV27 and J is TRBJ2-7, with TRBD1 identical over 9 bases. CDR3 length: 13 residues. In germline, CDR1 is MNHEY, CDR2 SMNVEV (reference sequence). The J segment lost 7 bases and the V segment lost 4 bases, leaving 5 bases of the junction unmatched. CDR3 region: CASSWGQGGEQYF. CDR3 nucleotides: TGTGCCAGCAGTTGGGGACAGGGCGGTGAGCAGTACTTC.

The J gene is TRBJ2-2, the V gene TRBV6-5, with 11 bases fitting TRBD1. The CDR3 totals 15 residues. V lost 5 bases to trimming and J lost 8 bases; unmatched junction nucleotides: 7. CDR1 is MNHEY and CDR2 is SVGAGI in the germline V gene. CDR3 protein: CASSVLGQGAGELFF. Written as DNA, the CDR3 is TGTGCCAGCAGTGTACTCGGACAGGGGGCTGGGGAGCTGTTTTTT.

V and J are TRBV7-8 and TRBJ2-1; TRBD1 might be the D (5 bases). Trimming left V 6 bases short and J 9 bases short, with 18 bases between. This CDR3 is built from 14 residues. Germline assignment: CDR1 SGHVS and CDR2 FQNEAQ. This CDR3 is CASRLGAKGPEQFF. CDR3 in DNA: TGTGCCAGCAGGCTTGGAGCGAAGGGGCCTGAGCAGTTCTTC. Supplemented by reference TRBV7-8 and TRBJ2-1, the full variable domain reads GAGVSQSPRYKVAKRGQDVALRCDPISGHVSLFWYQQALGQGPEFLTYFQNEAQLDKSGLPSDRFFAERPEGSVSTLKIQRTQQEDSAVYLCASRLGAKGPEQFFGPGTRLTVL.

This clone was seen only a few times. V usage is TRBV14 and J usage is TRBJ1-2; D not resolved. V lost 1 base and J lost 2, with 8 bases in between. The CDR3 extends over 14 amino acids. Germline loops: CDR1 SGHDN, CDR2 FVKESK. CDR3 nucleotides: TGTGCCAGCAGCCAAGTGATAGGGAACTATGGCTACACCTTC. Residues: CASSQVIGNYGYTF.

The chain has TRBV5-1 and TRBJ2-3; D remains ambiguous. Trimming left V 0 bases short and J 0 bases short, with 8 bases between. Germline CDR1 reads SGHRS; CDR2 reads YFSETQ. The CDR3 covers 15 residues. For the CDR3, the DNA is TGCGCCAGCAGCTTGGACGGAGCTAGCACAGATACGCAGTATTTT. Translated: CASSLDGASTDTQYF.

The genes are TRBV19 and TRBJ1-1; the D gene is possibly TRBD1 (5 bases). CDR3 size: 15 residues. Trimming stripped 7 bases from V and 1 base from J, with 16 bases between. From germline, CDR1 is LNHDA and CDR2 SQIVND (reference sequence). CDR3 bases: TGTGCCAGTATCCTGCCGGGTGGGGGGAACACTGAAGCTTTCTTT. Protein product: CASILPGGGNTEAFF.

The chain recombines TRBV7-2 with TRBJ2-7, with a tentative D call TRBD2 (5 bases). V was cut by 0 bases and J by 6 bases, with 12 bases left in between. Germline V lookup: CDR1 SGHTA, CDR2 FQGNSA. The CDR3 length is 14 residues. CDR3 sequence (DNA): TGTGCCAGCAGCTTAGCAGTTAGCGTGGGCGAGCAGTACTTC. This translates into CASSLAVSVGEQYF.

This clone has ten or more counts. CDR3 bases: TGCGCCAGCAGCCACGGGACGGCTTACAATGAGCAGTTCTTC. This codes for CASSHGTAYNEQFF. The chain employs TRBV5-1 and TRBJ2-1, with D perhaps matching TRBD1 or TRBD2 (5 bases each). Germline assignment: CDR1 SGHRS and CDR2 YFSETQ. CDR3 size: 14 residues. V gave up 4 bases and J gave up 4 bases, with 12 bases separating them.

A word on this clone: This sequence may be a read error, since a much larger clone differs from it by one base. Additional DNA sequences in this sample encode the identical CDR3. CDR3 loop: CASSFALAGGYNEQFF. CDR3 nucleotides: TGTGCAAGCAGTTTTGCACTAGCGGGAGGATACAATGAGCAGTTCTTC. The rearrangement links TRBV28 to TRBJ2-1; 12 bases agree with TRBD2. CDR1 MDHEN and CDR2 SYDVKM come from the germline V gene. There are 16 residues in the CDR3.

The chain recombines TRBV5-6 with TRBJ2-2, with D possibly being TRBD2 (5 bases). The V and J ends lost 4 bases and 2 bases respectively, with 15 bases between them. Germline CDR1 SGHDT, CDR2 YYEEEE. The CDR3 runs to 16 residues. The CDR3 DNA is TGTGCCAGCAGCCCGAAATCTCGGGGAAACACCGGGGAGCTGTTTTTT. This encodes CASSPKSRGNTGELFF.

Many counts were recorded for this clone. The rearrangement links TRBV2 to TRBJ1-6; D uncertain. Trimming took off 5 bases at V and 0 bases at J, with 5 bases between the two ends. The CDR3 loop spans 14 amino acids. CDR1 and CDR2 from the germline V gene are SNHLY and FYNNEI. CDR3 sequence: CASSRYSYNSPLHF. CDR3 sequence (DNA): TGTGCCAGCAGTCGATACTCCTATAATTCACCCCTCCACTTT.

The chain joins TRBV27 to TRBJ2-7; D not certain. Trimming cost V 3 bases and J 3 bases, with 18 bases left between them. The CDR3 spans 16 residues. Germline lookup yields CDR1 MNHEY and CDR2 SMNVEV (reference sequence). CDR3 sequence reads: CASSFSPSSIGYEQYF. For the CDR3, the DNA is TGTGCCAGCAGTTTCAGCCCCTCTAGTATAGGCTACGAGCAGTACTTC.

This clone was counted once. The chain uses TRBV7-3 and TRBJ2-5; no definite D call. The germline gives CDR1 SGHTA, CDR2 FQGTGA. V lost 3 bases and J 4 bases, leaving 9 bases between the germline ends. The CDR3 has 13 residues. The CDR3 DNA follows: TGTGCCAGCAGCTTTCGTCCCGGAGAGACCCAGTACTTC. Its translation: CASSFRPGETQYF.

The V gene is TRBV7-6, the J gene TRBJ2-2, with 8 bases matching TRBD2. Germline assignment: CDR1 SGHVS and CDR2 FNYEAQ. Trimming took 5 bases from V and 0 from J; bases not matched to a gene: 8. This CDR3 has 17 residues. The CDR3 region is CASSRAGGSSNTGELFF. The CDR3 coding sequence is TGTGCCAGCAGCCGTGCGGGAGGCTCCTCGAACACCGGGGAGCTGTTTTTT. Based on the CDR3 plus reference TRBV7-6 and TRBJ2-2, the full variable domain is GAGVSQSPRYKVTKRGQDVALRCDPISGHVSLYWYRQALGQGPEFLTYFNYEAQQDKSGLPNDRFSAERPEGSISTLTIQRTEQRDSAMYRCASSRAGGSSNTGELFFGEGSRLTVL.

V usage is TRBV19 and J usage is TRBJ2-7; 7 nucleotides match TRBD1. Losses at the gene ends were 5 bases for V and 0 bases for J; bases not matched to a gene: 4. The CDR3 is 14 residues long. Germline CDR1 and CDR2: LNHDA and SQIVND (reference sequence). CDR3 amino acids: CASSRQGNSYEQYF. As DNA, the CDR3 is TGTGCCAGTAGTCGACAGGGCAACTCCTACGAGCAGTACTTC.

This rearrangement joins TRBV10-3 to TRBJ1-5; the D gene is possibly TRBD1 (5 bases). The CDR3 spans 13 residues. CDR1 is ENHRY, CDR2 SYGVKD, per germline. V was trimmed by 4 bases and J by 4 bases, leaving 8 bases between them. The CDR3 protein is CAISGGENQPQHF. The CDR3 DNA reads as TGTGCCATCAGTGGAGGGGAGAATCAGCCCCAGCATTTT.

This CDR3 is CASSPTTGSDTQYF. The CDR3 coding sequence is TGTGCCAGCAGCCCGACGACAGGGTCAGATACGCAGTATTTT. V is TRBV11-3 and J is TRBJ2-3; 7 bases match TRBD1. The junction had 6 bases not matched to a gene; V was cut back by 5 bases and J by 4 bases. CDR1 is SGHNT and CDR2 is YENEEA in the germline V gene. The CDR3 runs to 14 residues. The entire variable domain, with the rest obtained from reference TRBV11-3 and TRBJ2-3, is as follows: EAGVVQSPRYKIIEKKQPVAFWCNPISGHNTLYWYLQNLGQGPELLIRYENEEAVDDSQLPKDRFSAERLKGVDSTLKIQPAELGDSAVYLCASSPTTGSDTQYFGPGTRLTVL.